This TCR beta chain was retrieved from a study of cytomegalovirus exposure and HLA in healthy donors. TCRdb keeps only in-frame clones here, not all; method: immunoSEQ multiplex PCR. The sample contains approximately 90,000 clones, roughly 92% of which appear only once. Unmatched junction bases numbered 1, after V lost 0 bases and J lost 4 bases. This CDR3 region has 14 residues. Germline CDR1 and CDR2: SGHKS and YYEKEE (reference sequence). V and J are TRBV5-5 and TRBJ1-2, with 9 bases identical to TRBD1. This clonotype originated in a woman in her twenties or thirties in good health and CMV-seropositive. Sequenced: PBMCs. The CDR3 DNA is TGTGCCAGCAGCTTGGGGACAGGGGTCTATGGCTACACCTTC. It translates to CASSLGTGVYGYTF.